A single sample gave rise to the 8 T cell receptor beta chains below, sequenced in a study of CD8+ T cells in alopecia areata listed by TCRdb under 2018. Library preparation was by the immunoSEQ multiplex PCR assay. To provide template for TCR sequencing, every sample had RNA extracted and reverse transcribed into cDNA. Not all clones reach the TCRdb copy of this immuneACCESS table, which keeps in-frame sequences only. Checked studies attribute under half of the gap to unresolved V genes and leave the rest unexplained. This sample holds 200,000 to 250,000 clones; more than 45% were observed only once. The ten largest clones take up approximately 0.44% of the sample. What the time point label conveys for this sample: baseline before oral tofacitinib. The input for sequencing was CD4+ T cells sorted from blood, taken at week 0. The receptor set was obtained from a human donor with alopecia areata.

This rearrangement joins TRBV5-1 to TRBJ2-7; D remains ambiguous. Germline loops: CDR1 SGHRS, CDR2 YFSETQ. The CDR3 runs to 12 residues. Trimming removed 3 bases from V and 0 bases from J, with 4 bases in between. The CDR3 reads CASSSSSYEQYF. The CDR3 DNA is TGCGCCAGCAGCTCCTCCTCCTACGAGCAGTACTTC. Full variable domain (rest looked up from reference TRBV5-1 and TRBJ2-7): KAGVTQTPRYLIKTRGQQVTLSCSPISGHRSVSWYQQTPGQGLQFLFEYFSETQRNKGNFPGRFSGRQFSNSRSEMNVSTLELGDSALYLCASSSSSYEQYFGPGTRLTVT.

This rearrangement joins TRBV19 to TRBJ2-2; the match to TRBD2 covers 8 bases. Germline loops: CDR1 LNHDA, CDR2 SQIVND (reference sequence). The CDR3 is made up of 19 amino acids. V was clipped by 3 bases and J by 1 base; unmatched bases: 13. CDR3 coding DNA: TGTGCCAGTAGTATGGCGGGACTAGGGAATAGAAGGAACACCGGGGAGCTGTTTTTT. This sequence encodes CASSMAGLGNRRNTGELFF.

This clone turned up a few times. The V gene is TRBV30, the J gene TRBJ2-7; a weak D match, TRBD2 (6 bases). Germline V gives CDR1 GTSNPN, CDR2 SVGIG (reference sequence). Trimming removed 3 bases from V and 4 bases from J, with 19 bases in between. There are 15 residues in the CDR3. The CDR3 bases are TGTGCCTGGAGCGACGGGGTCCTGGCGGGGTACGAGCAGTACTTC. Translating it yields CAWSDGVLAGYEQYF.

In its sample, this clone was seen once. The genes are TRBV5-1 and TRBJ1-1; D perhaps matches TRBD1 (6 bases). The V and J ends lost 4 bases and 5 bases respectively, with 18 bases between them. Germline V gene lookup returns CDR1 SGHRS and CDR2 YFSETQ. The CDR3 is 15 amino acids. For the CDR3, the DNA is TGCGCCAGCAGCCCGATAGGGGGGAAAGGGACTGAAGCTTTCTTT. It encodes CASSPIGGKGTEAFF.

The chain is built from TRBV6-5 and TRBJ2-7; TRBD2 matches at 10 bases. V shed 5 bases and J 0 bases; nucleotides not matched to a gene: 4. The CDR3 extends over 15 amino acids. Germline CDR1 MNHEY, CDR2 SVGAGI. CDR3 sequence (DNA): TGTGCCAGCAGTATTAGCGGGGGGCACTCCTACGAGCAGTACTTC. Encoded protein: CASSISGGHSYEQYF.

The rearrangement joins TRBV11-1 to TRBJ2-7; a possible D gene is TRBD2 (6 bases). The CDR3 has 12 residues. The germline V gene encodes CDR1 SGHAT and CDR2 FQDESV (reference sequence). Trimming cost V 2 bases and J 5 bases, with 7 bases left between them. The CDR3 region has the DNA TGTGCCAGCAGCTTAAGGACTAACGAGCAGTACTTC. This sequence encodes CASSLRTNEQYF. The full variable domain, with the rest looked up from reference TRBV11-1 and TRBJ2-7, is EAEVAQSPRYKITEKSQAVAFWCDPISGHATLYWYRQILGQGPELLVQFQDESVVDDSQLPKDRFSAERLKGVDSTLKIQPAELGDSAMYLCASSLRTNEQYFGPGTRLTVT.

This chain joins TRBV30 and TRBJ2-2; no firm D call. The CDR3 length is 12 residues. V was cut by 5 bases and J by 6 bases, with 10 bases left in between. Germline-derived CDR1 and CDR2 are GTSNPN and SVGIG (reference sequence). The CDR3 spells CAWGYTAGELFF. CDR3 in DNA: TGTGCCTGGGGGTACACGGCCGGGGAGCTGTTTTTT.

The V call is TRBV30, the J call TRBJ2-7, with D possibly being TRBD1 or TRBD2 (5 bases each). The CDR3 sequence is 12 residues long. Trimming stripped 3 bases from V and 8 bases from J, with 14 bases between. From germline, CDR1 is GTSNPN and CDR2 SVGIG (reference sequence). The CDR3 coding sequence is TGTGCCTGGAGCTGGGATTCGGGGCAGCAGTACTTC. Its protein product is CAWSWDSGQQYF.